This T cell receptor (beta chain) was retrieved from a study of cytomegalovirus exposure and HLA in healthy donors. Whole-study results and caveats: In vitro work confirmed that three CMV-associated chains recognize CMV antigens. It was assumed in the presence/absence analyses that sequencing depth was roughly uniform across donors. Later genetic work tied a missense DCLRE1C variant to beta-chain V and J trimming.

Primers included in the PCR were 60 Vbeta and 13 Jbeta primers. Per the original methods: It was a later analysis that counted tens of millions of unique TCR beta chains, of which some 9.9 million were shared. Produced via immunoSEQ multiplex PCR; TCRdb's table is partial and in-frame only. V and J calls and clone size follow that table, whereas D and trimming were derived from the DNA. The table lists around 62,000 clones, about 80% of them singletons, with about 7.6% in the top ten. With respect to this clone: The antigen is unknown.

Trimming took 0 bases from V and 7 from J; bases not matched to a gene: 5. CDR1 SGDLS and CDR2 YYNGEE come from the germline V gene. CDR3 length: 16 residues. This receptor was obtained from a man aged 55 to 70 in good health and CMV-seropositive. The genes are TRBV9 and TRBJ1-4, with TRBD1 matching over 11 bases. Input material: PBMCs. The CDR3 spells CASSVEGQGAGEKLFF. CDR3 DNA: TGTGCCAGCAGCGTAGAAGGACAGGGGGCGGGTGAAAAACTGTTTTTT.